This TCR beta chain was sequenced during a study of blood T cell repertoires in COVID-19. On the study more broadly: Material from acute and convalescent COVID-19 was sourced from the United States, Italy and Spain. T cells, B-cell-depleted T cells, or PBMCs provided the cDNA or gDNA that served as material.

Germline V gene lookup returns CDR1 LGHDT and CDR2 YNNKEL (reference sequence). The V and J ends lost 1 base and 7 bases respectively, with 5 bases between them. The length of the CDR3 is 12 residues. Categorization into cohorts depended on clinical history that participants reported. The assay was immunoSEQ multiplex PCR, and TCRdb's table has in-frame clones only and misses some. The table lists around 300,000 clones, almost 90% of them singletons. The sequence came from a young woman with acute COVID-19. Sequenced: PBMCs or T cells enriched from blood (not recorded which). This sequence joins TRBV3-1 (or the pseudogene TRBV3-2) and TRBJ2-1; D ambiguous. CDR3 coding DNA: TGTGCCAGCAGCCAAGCCCAGAATGAGCAGTTCTTC. Protein product: CASSQAQNEQFF.